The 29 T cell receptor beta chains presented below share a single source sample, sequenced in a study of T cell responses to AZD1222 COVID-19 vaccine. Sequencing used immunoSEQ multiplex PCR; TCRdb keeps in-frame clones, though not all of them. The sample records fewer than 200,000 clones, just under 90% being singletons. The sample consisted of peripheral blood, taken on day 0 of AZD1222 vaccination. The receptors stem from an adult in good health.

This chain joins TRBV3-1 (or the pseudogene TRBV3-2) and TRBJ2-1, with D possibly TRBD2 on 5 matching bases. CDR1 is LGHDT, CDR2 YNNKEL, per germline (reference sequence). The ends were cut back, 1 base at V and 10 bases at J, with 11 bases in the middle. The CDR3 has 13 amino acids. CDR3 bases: TGTGCCAGCAGCCAAGGTCGGGGTTTAGAGCAGTTCTTC. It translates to CASSQGRGLEQFF.

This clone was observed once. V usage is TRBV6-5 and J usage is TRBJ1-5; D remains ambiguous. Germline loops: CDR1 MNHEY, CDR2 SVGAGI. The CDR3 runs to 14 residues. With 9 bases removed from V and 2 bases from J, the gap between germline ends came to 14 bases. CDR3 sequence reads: CASTGIMGNQPQHF. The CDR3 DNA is TGTGCCAGTACGGGAATCATGGGCAATCAGCCCCAGCATTTT.

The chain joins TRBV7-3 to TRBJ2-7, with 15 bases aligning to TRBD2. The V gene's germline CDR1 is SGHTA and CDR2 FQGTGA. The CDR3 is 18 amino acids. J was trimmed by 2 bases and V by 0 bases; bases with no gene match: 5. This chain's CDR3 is CASSLTGLAGGPAYEQYF. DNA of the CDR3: TGTGCCAGCAGCTTAACCGGACTAGCGGGAGGGCCGGCCTACGAGCAGTACTTC.

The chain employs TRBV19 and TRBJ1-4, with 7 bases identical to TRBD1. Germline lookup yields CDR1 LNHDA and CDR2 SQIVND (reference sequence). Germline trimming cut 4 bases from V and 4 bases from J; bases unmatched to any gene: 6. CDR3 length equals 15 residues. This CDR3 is CASSTTGTVNEKLFF. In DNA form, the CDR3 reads TGTGCCAGTAGTACGACCGGGACAGTTAATGAAAAACTGTTTTTT. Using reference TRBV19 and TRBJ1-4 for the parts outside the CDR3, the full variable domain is DGGITQSPKYLFRKEGQNVTLSCEQNLNHDAMYWYRQDPGQGLRLIYYSQIVNDFQKGDIAEGYSVSREKKESFPLTVTSAQKNPTAFYLCASSTTGTVNEKLFFGSGTQLSVL.

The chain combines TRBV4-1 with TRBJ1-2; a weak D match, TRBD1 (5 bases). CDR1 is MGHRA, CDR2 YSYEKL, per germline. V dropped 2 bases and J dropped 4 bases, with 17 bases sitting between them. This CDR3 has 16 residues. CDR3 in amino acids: CASSQTLGQPSYGYTF. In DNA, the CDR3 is TGCGCCAGCAGCCAAACCCTCGGACAACCTAGCTATGGCTACACCTTC.

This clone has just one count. Here the CDR3 DNA reads TGTGCCACCAGTGATCCCCCTAGATACGCGGGAGTTAGTACCGGGGAGCTGTTTTTT. It yields the protein CATSDPPRYAGVSTGELFF. This chain connects TRBV24-1 to TRBJ2-2, with TRBD2 matching 7 bases. Germline trimming cut 3 bases from V and 5 bases from J; bases unmatched to any gene: 17. CDR3 size: 19 residues. Germline loops: CDR1 KGHDR, CDR2 SFDVKD.

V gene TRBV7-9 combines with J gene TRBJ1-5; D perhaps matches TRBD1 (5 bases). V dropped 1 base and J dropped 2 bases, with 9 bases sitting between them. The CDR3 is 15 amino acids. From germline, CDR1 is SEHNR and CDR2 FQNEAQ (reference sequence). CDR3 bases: TGTGCCAGCAGCTTAGGTTCACAGGGCAATCAGCCCCAGCATTTT. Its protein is CASSLGSQGNQPQHF.

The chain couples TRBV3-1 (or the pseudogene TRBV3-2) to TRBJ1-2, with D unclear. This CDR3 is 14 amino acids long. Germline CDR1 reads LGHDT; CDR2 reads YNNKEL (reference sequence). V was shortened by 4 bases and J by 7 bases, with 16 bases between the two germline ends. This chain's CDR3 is CASSPEWGRGGYTF. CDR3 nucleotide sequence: TGTGCCAGCAGCCCTGAATGGGGTCGAGGTGGCTACACCTTC.

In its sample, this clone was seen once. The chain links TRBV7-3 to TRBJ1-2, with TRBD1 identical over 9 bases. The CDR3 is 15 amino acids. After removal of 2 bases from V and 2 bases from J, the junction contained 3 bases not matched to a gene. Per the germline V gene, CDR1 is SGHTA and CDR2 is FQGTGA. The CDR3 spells CASSLSGTGNYGYTF. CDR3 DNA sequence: TGTGCCAGCAGCTTATCCGGGACAGGGAACTATGGCTACACCTTC. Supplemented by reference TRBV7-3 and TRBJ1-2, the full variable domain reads GAGVSQTPSNKVTEKGKYVELRCDPISGHTALYWYRQSLGQGPEFLIYFQGTGAADDSGLPNDRFFAVRPEGSVSTLKIQRTERGDSAVYLCASSLSGTGNYGYTFGSGTRLTVV.

As DNA, the CDR3 is TGTGCCAGCAGTGAACAATGGCTTTATGGCTACACCTTC. Translating gives CASSEQWLYGYTF. The chain uses TRBV2 and TRBJ1-2, with D uncertain. V lost 2 bases to trimming and J lost 5 bases, with 9 bases between them. Germline loops: CDR1 SNHLY, CDR2 FYNNEI. This CDR3 has 13 amino acids.

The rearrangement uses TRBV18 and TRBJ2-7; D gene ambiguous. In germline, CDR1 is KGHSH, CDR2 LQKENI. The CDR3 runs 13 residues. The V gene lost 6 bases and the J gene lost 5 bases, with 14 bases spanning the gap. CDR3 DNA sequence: TGTGCCAGCTCTGGATTGAAAGGAGACGAGCAGTACTTC. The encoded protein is CASSGLKGDEQYF.

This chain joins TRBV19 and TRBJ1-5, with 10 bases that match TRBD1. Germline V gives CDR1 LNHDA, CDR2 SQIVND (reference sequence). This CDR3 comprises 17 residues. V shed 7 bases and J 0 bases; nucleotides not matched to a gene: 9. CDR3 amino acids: CASNQGQGQDSNQPQHF. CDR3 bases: TGTGCCAGTAATCAGGGACAGGGGCAGGATAGCAATCAGCCCCAGCATTTT.

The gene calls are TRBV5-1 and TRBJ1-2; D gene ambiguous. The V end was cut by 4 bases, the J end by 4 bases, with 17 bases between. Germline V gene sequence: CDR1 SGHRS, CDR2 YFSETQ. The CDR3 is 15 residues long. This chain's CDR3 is CASSNGGGIGYGYTF. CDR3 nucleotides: TGCGCCAGCAGCAATGGTGGCGGGATAGGCTATGGCTACACCTTC.

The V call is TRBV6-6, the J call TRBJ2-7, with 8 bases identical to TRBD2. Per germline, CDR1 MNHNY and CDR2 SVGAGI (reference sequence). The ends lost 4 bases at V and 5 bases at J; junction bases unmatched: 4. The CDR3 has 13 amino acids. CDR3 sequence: CASSWGLVDEQYF. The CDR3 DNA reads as TGTGCCAGCAGTTGGGGACTAGTGGACGAGCAGTACTTC.

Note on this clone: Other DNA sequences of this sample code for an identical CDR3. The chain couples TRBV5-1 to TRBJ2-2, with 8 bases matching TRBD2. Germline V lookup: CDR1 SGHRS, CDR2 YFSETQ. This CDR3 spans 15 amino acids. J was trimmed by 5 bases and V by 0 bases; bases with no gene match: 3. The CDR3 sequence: CASSLAPGGTGELFF. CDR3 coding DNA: TGCGCCAGCAGCTTGGCCCCGGGGGGGACCGGGGAGCTGTTTTTT.

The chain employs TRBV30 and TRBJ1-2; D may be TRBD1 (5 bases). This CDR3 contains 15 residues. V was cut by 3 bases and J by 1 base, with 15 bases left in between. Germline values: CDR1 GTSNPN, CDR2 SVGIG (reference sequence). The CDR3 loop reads CAWSPDRSYNYGYTF. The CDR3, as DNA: TGTGCCTGGAGCCCAGACAGATCATATAACTATGGCTACACCTTC.

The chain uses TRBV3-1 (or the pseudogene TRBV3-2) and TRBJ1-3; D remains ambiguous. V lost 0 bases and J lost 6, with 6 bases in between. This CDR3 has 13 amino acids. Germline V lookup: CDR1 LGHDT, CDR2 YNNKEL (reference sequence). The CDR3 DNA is TGTGCCAGCAGCCAAGATAGCGAAAACACCATATATTTT. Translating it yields CASSQDSENTIYF.

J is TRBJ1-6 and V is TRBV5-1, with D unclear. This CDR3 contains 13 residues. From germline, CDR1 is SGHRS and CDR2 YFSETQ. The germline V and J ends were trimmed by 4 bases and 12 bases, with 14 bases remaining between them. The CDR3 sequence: CASSGDRAQPLHF. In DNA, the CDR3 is TGCGCCAGCAGCGGAGACCGGGCCCAACCCCTCCACTTT.

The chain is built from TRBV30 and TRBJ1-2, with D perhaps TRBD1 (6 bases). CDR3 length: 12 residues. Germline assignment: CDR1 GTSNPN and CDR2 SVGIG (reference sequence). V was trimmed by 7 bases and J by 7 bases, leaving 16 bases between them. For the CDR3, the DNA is TGTGCCTTTGACAGGTTGATGGGTGGCTACACCTTC. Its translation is CAFDRLMGGYTF. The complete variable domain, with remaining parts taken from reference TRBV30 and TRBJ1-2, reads SQTIHQWPATLVQPVGSPLSLECTVEGTSNPNLYWYRQAAGRGLQLLFYSVGIGQISSEVPQNLSASRPQDRQFILSSKKLLLSDSGFYLCAFDRLMGGYTFGSGTRLTVV.

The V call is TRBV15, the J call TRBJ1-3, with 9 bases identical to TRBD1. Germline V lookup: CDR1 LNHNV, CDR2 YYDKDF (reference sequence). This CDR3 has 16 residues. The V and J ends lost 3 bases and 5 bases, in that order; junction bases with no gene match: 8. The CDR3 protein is CATSSSQGARRNTIYF. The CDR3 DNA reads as TGTGCCACCAGCAGTTCACAGGGGGCGAGAAGAAACACCATATATTTT.

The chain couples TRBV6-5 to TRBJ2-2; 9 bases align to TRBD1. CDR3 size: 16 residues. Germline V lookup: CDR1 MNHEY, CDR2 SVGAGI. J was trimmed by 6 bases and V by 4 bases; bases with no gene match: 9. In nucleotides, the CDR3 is TGTGCCAGCAGTTCTCTGACAGGGGGTTTGGCCGGGGAGCTGTTTTTT. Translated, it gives CASSSLTGGLAGELFF.

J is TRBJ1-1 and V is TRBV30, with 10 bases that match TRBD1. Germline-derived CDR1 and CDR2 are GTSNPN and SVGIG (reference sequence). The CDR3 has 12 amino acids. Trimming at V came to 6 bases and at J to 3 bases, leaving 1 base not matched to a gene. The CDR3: CACGQGDTEAFF. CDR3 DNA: TGTGCCTGTGGACAGGGGGACACTGAAGCTTTCTTT.

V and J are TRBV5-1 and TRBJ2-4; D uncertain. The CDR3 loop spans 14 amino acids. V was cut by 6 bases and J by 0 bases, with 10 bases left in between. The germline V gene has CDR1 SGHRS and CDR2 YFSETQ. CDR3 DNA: TGCGCCAGCACCGGCCGCGTAGCCAAAAACATTCAGTACTTC. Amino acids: CASTGRVAKNIQYF.

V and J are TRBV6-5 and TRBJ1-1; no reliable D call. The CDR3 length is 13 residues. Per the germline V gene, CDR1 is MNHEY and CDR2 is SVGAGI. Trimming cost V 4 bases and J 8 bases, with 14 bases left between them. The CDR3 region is CASSSTQMGEAFF. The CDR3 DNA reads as TGTGCCAGCAGTTCCACCCAGATGGGAGAAGCTTTCTTT.

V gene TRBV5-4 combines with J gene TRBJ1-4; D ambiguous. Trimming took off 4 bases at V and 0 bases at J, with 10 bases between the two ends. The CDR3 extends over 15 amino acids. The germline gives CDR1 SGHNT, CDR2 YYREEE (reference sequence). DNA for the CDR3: TGTGCCAGCAGCCCCGACACCACAACTAATGAAAAACTGTTTTTT. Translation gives CASSPDTTTNEKLFF.

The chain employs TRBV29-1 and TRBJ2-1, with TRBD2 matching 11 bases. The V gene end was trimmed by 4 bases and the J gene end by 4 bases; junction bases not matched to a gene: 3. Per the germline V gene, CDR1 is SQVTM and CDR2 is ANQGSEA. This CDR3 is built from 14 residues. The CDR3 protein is CSVAGTSGYNEQFF. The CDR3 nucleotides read TGCAGCGTTGCTGGGACTAGCGGATACAATGAGCAGTTCTTC.

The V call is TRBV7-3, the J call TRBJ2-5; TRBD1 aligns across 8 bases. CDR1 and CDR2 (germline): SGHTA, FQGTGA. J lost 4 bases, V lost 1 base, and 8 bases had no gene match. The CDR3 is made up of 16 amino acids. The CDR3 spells CASSLNGQGARETQYF. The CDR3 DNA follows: TGTGCCAGCAGCTTAAATGGCCAGGGGGCTCGAGAGACCCAGTACTTC.

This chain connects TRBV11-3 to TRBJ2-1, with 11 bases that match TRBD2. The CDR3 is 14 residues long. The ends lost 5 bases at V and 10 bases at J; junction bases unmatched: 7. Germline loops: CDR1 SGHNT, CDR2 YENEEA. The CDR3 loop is CASSVSGGAGEQFF. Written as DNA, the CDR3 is TGTGCCAGCAGCGTTAGCGGGGGGGCCGGGGAGCAGTTCTTC.

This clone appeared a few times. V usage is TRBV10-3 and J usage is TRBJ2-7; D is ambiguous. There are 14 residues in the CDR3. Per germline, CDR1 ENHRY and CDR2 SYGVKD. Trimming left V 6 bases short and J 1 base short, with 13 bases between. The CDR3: CAIRKAAGSYEQYF. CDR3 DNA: TGTGCCATCAGGAAGGCGGCAGGTTCCTACGAGCAGTACTTC.